This TCR beta chain was found in a study of PD-1 blockade in classical Hodgkin lymphoma. The data were produced by immunoSEQ multiplex PCR, yet TCRdb's version contains in-frame clones alone and is incomplete. The sample includes fewer than 35,000 clones, around 80% of them seen just once. Time point: cycle 4 day 1 (C4D1), after 5 to 7 weeks of nivolumab. All the patients suffered relapse after autologous stem cell transplantation, and brentuximab vedotin exposure differed. The CDR3 loop spans 15 amino acids. The germline CDR1 and CDR2 sequences are MNHEY and SVGAGI. V was trimmed by 2 bases and J by 4 bases, leaving 14 bases between them. Of note for this clone: Its target is not known.

Whole-study findings and limits: Patients starting nivolumab less than 1 year after ASCT had lower diversity and were excluded from later analyses. Reported baseline diversity: healthy donors highest, relapsed/refractory patients lowest. CD8+ TCR diversity did not rise significantly by C4D1, unlike CD4+. Lower baseline TCR diversity marked trial partial responders and progressors.

Sequenced material: peripheral blood mononuclear cells (PBMCs), taken before the fourth cycle of nivolumab. This TCR came from a human donor with classical Hodgkin lymphoma. This chain connects TRBV6-5 to TRBJ1-1; maybe TRBD1 (5 bases). The CDR3 region is CASSYLVKRGTEAFF. The CDR3 DNA reads as TGTGCCAGCAGTTACCTAGTAAAAAGGGGCACTGAAGCTTTCTTT.